The 14 T cell receptor beta chains reported below all come from one sample, sequenced in a study of cytomegalovirus exposure and HLA in healthy donors. Sequencing used immunoSEQ multiplex PCR; TCRdb keeps in-frame clones, though not all of them. Of some 250,000 clones listed, 70% to 90% were seen once; the top ten hold roughly 1.2%. The sequenced sample consisted of PBMCs. These receptors originate from a woman in her thirties in good health and CMV-seropositive.

This rearrangement joins TRBV27 to TRBJ1-1; D is undetermined. CDR1 and CDR2 (germline): MNHEY, SMNVEV (reference sequence). With 4 bases removed from V and 0 bases from J, the gap between germline ends came to 15 bases. The CDR3 extends over 16 amino acids. CDR3 DNA sequence: TGTGCCAGCAGTTCCCTCAGCGGGAGAATGAACACTGAAGCTTTCTTT. It yields the protein CASSSLSGRMNTEAFF.

The rearrangement joins TRBV12-5 to TRBJ2-7; perhaps TRBD2 as D (6 bases). CDR3 size: 12 residues. Germline V CDR1 and CDR2: LGHNT, FRNRAP. Trimming stripped 5 bases from V and 9 bases from J, with 14 bases between. CDR3: CASGPGSGRQYF. CDR3 sequence (DNA): TGTGCTAGTGGTCCAGGGAGCGGGCGGCAGTACTTC.

V usage is TRBV6-6 and J usage is TRBJ2-3, with 8 bases lining up with TRBD1. The CDR3 loop spans 15 amino acids. Germline loops: CDR1 MNHNY, CDR2 SVGAGI (reference sequence). The junction had 8 bases not matched to a gene; V was cut back by 6 bases and J by 3 bases. This CDR3 is CASRPRTGRTDTQYF. The DNA for the CDR3 is TGTGCCAGCAGACCCAGGACAGGGCGGACAGATACGCAGTATTTT.

This chain joins TRBV5-1 and TRBJ2-3; no clear D gene. Germline V gene lookup returns CDR1 SGHRS and CDR2 YFSETQ. The CDR3 has 15 amino acids. The V and J ends lost 0 bases and 3 bases respectively, with 11 bases between them. Here the CDR3 reads CASSLATTMTDTQYF. In nucleotides, the CDR3 is TGCGCCAGCAGCTTGGCTACTACTATGACAGATACGCAGTATTTT.

This clone was detected many times. The genes are TRBV2 and TRBJ2-3; 12 bases line up with TRBD2. V lost 5 bases to trimming and J lost 2 bases; unmatched junction nucleotides: 5. The germline CDR1 and CDR2 sequences are SNHLY and FYNNEI. The CDR3 length is 16 residues. The CDR3 region has the DNA TGTGCCAGCAGTCAGGGACTAGCGGGCCCCACAGATACGCAGTATTTT. It specifies CASSQGLAGPTDTQYF.

The chain has TRBV28 and TRBJ2-7, with 7 bases identical to TRBD1. The CDR3 is 16 amino acids. J was trimmed by 0 bases and V by 5 bases; bases with no gene match: 10. CDR1 MDHEN and CDR2 SYDVKM come from the germline V gene. The CDR3: CASSPLTGAISYEQYF. As DNA, the CDR3 is TGTGCCAGCAGTCCCCTCACAGGGGCAATCTCCTACGAGCAGTACTTC.

This sequence joins TRBV28 and TRBJ1-2; possible D gene TRBD1, 5 bases. V was cut by 6 bases and J by 3 bases, with 17 bases left in between. Looked up from germline, CDR1 is MDHEN and CDR2 is SYDVKM. The CDR3 consists of 15 residues. The CDR3 DNA reads as TGTGCCAGCAGCTCACTCAGGGAAAGGGACTATGGCTACACCTTC. Translation: CASSSLRERDYGYTF.

The gene calls are TRBV28 and TRBJ1-1, with 7 bases aligning to TRBD1. Per germline, CDR1 MDHEN and CDR2 SYDVKM. The V segment lost 6 bases and the J segment 4 bases; nucleotides outside the gene matches: 11. The CDR3 extends over 15 amino acids. The DNA of the CDR3 is TGTGCCAGCAGCGAATCCGGGACAGCTTCCACTGAAGCTTTCTTT. Encoded protein: CASSESGTASTEAFF. The whole variable domain, remainder taken from reference TRBV28 and TRBJ1-1, is DVKVTQSSRYLVKRTGEKVFLECVQDMDHENMFWYRQDPGLGLRLIYFSYDVKMKEKGDIPEGYSVSREKKERFSLILESASTNQTSMYLCASSESGTASTEAFFGQGTRLTVV.

This chain uses TRBV2 with TRBJ2-3, with TRBD2 matching over 11 bases. The CDR3 covers 16 residues. CDR1 is SNHLY and CDR2 is FYNNEI in the germline V gene. The J segment lost 4 bases and the V segment lost 5 bases, leaving 8 bases of the junction unmatched. The CDR3 nucleotides read TGTGCCAGCAGTTACCGCCTAGCGGGAGGATCAGATACGCAGTATTTT. It encodes CASSYRLAGGSDTQYF.

The chain uses TRBV30 and TRBJ2-7; D possibly corresponds to TRBD1 (5 bases). Trimming shortened V by 5 bases and J by 1 base, and 12 bases separated the two germline ends. Germline CDR1 reads GTSNPN; CDR2 reads SVGIG (reference sequence). The CDR3 has 13 amino acids. This CDR3 is CAWVDNKSYEQYF. As DNA, the CDR3 is TGTGCCTGGGTGGACAATAAATCCTACGAGCAGTACTTC.

The CDR3 DNA sequence: TGCAGCTTAAACAGGGAGCCAGTCTACGAGCAGTACTTC. Its translation: CSLNREPVYEQYF. The chain recombines TRBV29-1 with TRBJ2-7, with D perhaps TRBD1 (6 bases). The length of the CDR3 is 13 residues. The V gene lost 8 bases and the J gene lost 3 bases, with 17 bases spanning the gap. The germline V gene encodes CDR1 SQVTM and CDR2 ANQGSEA.

This clone has a handful of counts. The chain recombines TRBV7-8 with TRBJ1-2, with 7 bases that match TRBD1. After removal of 1 base from V and 4 bases from J, the junction contained 3 bases not matched to a gene. The CDR3 spans 14 residues. CDR1 and CDR2 from the germline V gene are SGHVS and FQNEAQ. In DNA, the CDR3 is TGTGCCAGCAGCTTAGATCAGGGGGGCTATGGCTACACCTTC. This sequence encodes CASSLDQGGYGYTF.

The chain uses TRBV11-1 and TRBJ1-1; tentatively, D is TRBD1 (5 bases). V gave up 4 bases and J gave up 1 base, with 16 bases separating them. CDR1 SGHAT and CDR2 FQDESV come from the germline V gene (reference sequence). The CDR3 spans 16 residues. The CDR3 region is CASSSAWGLGNTEAFF. The CDR3 region has the DNA TGTGCCAGCAGCTCCGCCTGGGGACTCGGGAACACTGAAGCTTTCTTT.

The rearrangement uses TRBV19 and TRBJ2-7; TRBD1 is a possible D gene (7 bases). This CDR3 has 13 amino acids. Trimming cost V 9 bases and J 6 bases, with 18 bases left between them. The germline V gene encodes CDR1 LNHDA and CDR2 SQIVND (reference sequence). CDR3 amino acids: CASRRDSLSEQYF. As DNA, the CDR3 is TGTGCCAGCCGGAGGGACAGCCTCTCCGAGCAGTACTTC.